Below, 6 T cell receptor beta chains from the same sample are listed, as sequenced in a study of spatial heterogeneity in lung cancer. Sample time point: sample taken at primary tumor resection. TCRdb reprocessed the 5' RACE reads via MiXCR and lists one record per CDR3 protein. The table lists several thousand distinct CDR3 sequences, about a sixth of them singletons, with around 16% in the top ten. This specimen consisted of normal lung tissue next to the tumor, obtained at surgery. All receptors come from a male donor with early-stage non-small cell lung cancer.

This clonotype is classed as medium-sized. This chain connects TRBV30 to TRBJ1-1, with 7 positions matching TRBD1. Trimming at V came to 7 bases and at J to 4 bases, leaving 6 bases not matched to a gene. The germline V gene encodes CDR1 GTSNPN and CDR2 SVGIG (reference sequence). CDR3 size: 12 residues. In DNA form, the CDR3 reads TGTGCCTATGACAGGGCGAGCACTGAAGCTTTCTTT. Translated, it gives CAYDRASTEAFF.

There are many counts of this clonotype. The chain's CDR3 is CSVRKDSTNTEAFF. CDR3 in DNA: TGCAGCGTAAGAAAAGACAGCACGAACACTGAAGCTTTCTTT. This sequence joins TRBV29-1 and TRBJ1-1; tentative D call: TRBD1 (5 bases). The V end lost 6 bases, the J end lost 1 base, and 15 bases lay between the germline ends. Germline CDR1 reads SQVTM; CDR2 reads ANQGSEA. The CDR3 has 14 residues.

At least ten counts were recorded for this clonotype. The V and J genes are TRBV7-2 and TRBJ2-7, with D unclear. Germline V gene data show CDR1 as SGHTA and CDR2 as FQGNSA. The germline V and J ends were trimmed by 2 bases and 6 bases, with 14 bases remaining between them. This CDR3 has 14 amino acids. The CDR3: CASSLSRPAGEQYF. DNA of the CDR3: TGTGCCAGCAGCTTATCCAGACCCGCCGGCGAGCAGTACTTC.

This clonotype came up a few times. The genes are TRBV12-3 or TRBV12-4 and TRBJ1-1; D ambiguous. The CDR3 spans 13 residues. V lost 6 bases, J lost 0 bases, and 8 bases lay in between. The CDR3, as DNA: TGTGCCAGCAGCCGTTTCTTGAACACTGAAGCTTTCTTT. Its translation: CASSRFLNTEAFF.

This clonotype was seen a few times. The J gene is TRBJ1-1, the V gene TRBV6-1, with 8 bases matching TRBD1. The CDR3 is 14 amino acids. J was trimmed by 4 bases and V by 6 bases; bases with no gene match: 7. Germline V gives CDR1 MNHNS, CDR2 SASEGT. The CDR3 DNA reads TGTGCCAGCAGCCTACAGGGGGAGCGCACTGAAGCTTTCTTT. This translates into CASSLQGERTEAFF.

This clonotype was counted between two and nine times. The chain combines TRBV7-8 with TRBJ1-5; weak D call: TRBD1 (5 bases). Per germline, CDR1 SGHVS and CDR2 FQNEAQ. Deletions cut 6 bases from V and 10 bases from J, with 19 bases between. CDR3 length: 14 amino acids. CDR3 in DNA: TGTGCCAGCAGACCGTCCACCGGAACAGGACCCCAGCATTTT. It specifies CASRPSTGTGPQHF.